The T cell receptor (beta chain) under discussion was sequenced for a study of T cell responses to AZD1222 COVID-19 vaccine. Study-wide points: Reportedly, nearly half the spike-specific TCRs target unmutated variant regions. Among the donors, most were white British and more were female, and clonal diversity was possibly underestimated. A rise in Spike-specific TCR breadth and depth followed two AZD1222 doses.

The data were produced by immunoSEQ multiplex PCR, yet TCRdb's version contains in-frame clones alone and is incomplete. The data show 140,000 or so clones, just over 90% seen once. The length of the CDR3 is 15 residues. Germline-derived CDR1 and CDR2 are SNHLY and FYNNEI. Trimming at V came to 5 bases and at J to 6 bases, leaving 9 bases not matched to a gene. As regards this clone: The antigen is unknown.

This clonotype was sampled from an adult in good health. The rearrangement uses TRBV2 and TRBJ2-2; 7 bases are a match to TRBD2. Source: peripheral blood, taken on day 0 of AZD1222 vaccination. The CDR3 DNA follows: TGTGCCAGCAGTCCGCTTTGGACTAGTTCCGGGGAGCTGTTTTTT. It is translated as CASSPLWTSSGELFF.